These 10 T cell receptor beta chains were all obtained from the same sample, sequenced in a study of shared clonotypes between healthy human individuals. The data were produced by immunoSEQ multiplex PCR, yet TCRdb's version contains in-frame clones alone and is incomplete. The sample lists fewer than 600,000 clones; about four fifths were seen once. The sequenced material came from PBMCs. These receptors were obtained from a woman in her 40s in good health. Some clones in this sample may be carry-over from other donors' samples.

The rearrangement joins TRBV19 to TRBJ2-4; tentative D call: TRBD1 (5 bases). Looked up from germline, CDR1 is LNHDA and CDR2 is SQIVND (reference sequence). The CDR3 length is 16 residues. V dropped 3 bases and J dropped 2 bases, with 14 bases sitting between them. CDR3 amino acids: CASSIHQGWTKNIQYF. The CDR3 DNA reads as TGTGCCAGTAGTATTCATCAGGGCTGGACCAAAAACATTCAGTACTTC. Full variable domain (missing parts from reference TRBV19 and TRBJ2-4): DGGITQSPKYLFRKEGQNVTLSCEQNLNHDAMYWYRQDPGQGLRLIYYSQIVNDFQKGDIAEGYSVSREKKESFPLTVTSAQKNPTAFYLCASSIHQGWTKNIQYFGAGTRLSVL.

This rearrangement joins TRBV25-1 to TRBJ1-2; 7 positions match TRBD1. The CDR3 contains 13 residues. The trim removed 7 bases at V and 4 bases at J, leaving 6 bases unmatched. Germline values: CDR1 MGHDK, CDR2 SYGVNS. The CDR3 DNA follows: TGTGCCAGCATGGACAGGATGGGCTATGGCTACACCTTC. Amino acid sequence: CASMDRMGYGYTF.

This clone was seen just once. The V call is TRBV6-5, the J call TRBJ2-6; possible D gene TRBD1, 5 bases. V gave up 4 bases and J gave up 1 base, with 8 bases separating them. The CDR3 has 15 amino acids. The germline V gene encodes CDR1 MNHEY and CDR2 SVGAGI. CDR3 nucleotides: TGTGCCAGCAGTTCCGACAGTTCTGGGGCCAACGTCCTGACTTTC. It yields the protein CASSSDSSGANVLTF.

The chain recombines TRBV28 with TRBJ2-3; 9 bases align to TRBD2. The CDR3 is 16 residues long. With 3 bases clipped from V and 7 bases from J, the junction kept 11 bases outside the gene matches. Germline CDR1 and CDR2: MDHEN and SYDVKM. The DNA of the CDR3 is TGTGCCAGCAGTTTTGGGTCTAGCGGGACCTCTCATACGCAGTATTTT. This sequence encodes CASSFGSSGTSHTQYF.

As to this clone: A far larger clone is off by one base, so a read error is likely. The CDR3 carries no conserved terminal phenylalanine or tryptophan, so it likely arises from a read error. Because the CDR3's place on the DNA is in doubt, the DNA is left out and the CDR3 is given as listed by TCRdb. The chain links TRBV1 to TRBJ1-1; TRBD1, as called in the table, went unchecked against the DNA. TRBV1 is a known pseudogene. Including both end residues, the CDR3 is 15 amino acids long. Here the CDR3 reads CTSSQEDRENTEAFL.

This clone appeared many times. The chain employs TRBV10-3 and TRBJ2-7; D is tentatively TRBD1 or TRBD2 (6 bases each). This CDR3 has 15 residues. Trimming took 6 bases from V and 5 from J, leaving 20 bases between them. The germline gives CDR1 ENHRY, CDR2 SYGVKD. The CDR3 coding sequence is TGTGCCATCAGGGGGGAGGCAGGGGAAAACCACGAGCAGTACTTC. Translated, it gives CAIRGEAGENHEQYF.

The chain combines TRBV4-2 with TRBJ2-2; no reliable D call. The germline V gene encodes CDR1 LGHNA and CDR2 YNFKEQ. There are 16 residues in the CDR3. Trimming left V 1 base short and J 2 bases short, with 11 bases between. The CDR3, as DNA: TGTGCCAGCAGCCAAGGGGCGGCAATAAACACCGGGGAGCTGTTTTTT. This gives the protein CASSQGAAINTGELFF.

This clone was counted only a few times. The CDR3 reads CASSLSTGLEPQHF. The CDR3 bases are TGTGCCAGCAGTTTATCCACAGGGCTTGAGCCCCAGCATTTT. The genes are TRBV27 and TRBJ1-5; D might be TRBD1 (6 bases). The V and J ends lost 0 bases and 8 bases respectively, with 11 bases between them. Germline V gene sequence: CDR1 MNHEY, CDR2 SMNVEV (reference sequence). This CDR3 contains 14 residues.

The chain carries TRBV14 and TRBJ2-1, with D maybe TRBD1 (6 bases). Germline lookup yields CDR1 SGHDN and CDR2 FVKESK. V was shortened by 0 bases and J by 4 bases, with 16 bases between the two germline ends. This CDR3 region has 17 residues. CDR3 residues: CASSQDQGWPPYNEQFF. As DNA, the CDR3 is TGTGCCAGCAGCCAAGATCAGGGGTGGCCACCGTACAATGAGCAGTTCTTC.

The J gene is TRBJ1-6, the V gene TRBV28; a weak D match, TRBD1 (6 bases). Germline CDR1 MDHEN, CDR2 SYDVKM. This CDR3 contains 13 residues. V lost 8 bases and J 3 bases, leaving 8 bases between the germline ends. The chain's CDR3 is CASRTVYNSPLHF. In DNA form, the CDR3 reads TGTGCCAGCCGGACAGTCTATAATTCACCCCTCCACTTT.